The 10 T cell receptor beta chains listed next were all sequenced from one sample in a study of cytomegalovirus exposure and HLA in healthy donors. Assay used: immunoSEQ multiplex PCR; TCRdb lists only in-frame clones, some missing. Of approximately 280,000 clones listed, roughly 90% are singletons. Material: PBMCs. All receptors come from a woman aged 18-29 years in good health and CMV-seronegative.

CDR3 in DNA: TGTGCCACCAGCAGAGTACTAGACACTGAAGCTTTCTTT. Its protein product is CATSRVLDTEAFF. This chain uses TRBV15 with TRBJ1-1; D not resolved. Trimming left V 1 base short and J 3 bases short, with 6 bases between. Per germline, CDR1 LNHNV and CDR2 YYDKDF (reference sequence). The CDR3 consists of 13 residues.

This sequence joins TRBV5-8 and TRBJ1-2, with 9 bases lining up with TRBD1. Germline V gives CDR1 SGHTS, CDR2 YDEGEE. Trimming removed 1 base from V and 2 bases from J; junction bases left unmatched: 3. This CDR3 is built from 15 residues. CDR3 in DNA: TGTGCCAGCAGCTTGTACACAGGGGGCAACTATGGCTACACCTTC. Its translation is CASSLYTGGNYGYTF. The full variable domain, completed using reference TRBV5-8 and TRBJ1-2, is EAGVTQSPTHLIKTRGQQATLRCSPISGHTSVYWYQQALGLGLQFLLWYDEGEERNRGNFPPRFSGRQFPNYSSELNVNALELEDSALYLCASSLYTGGNYGYTFGSGTRLTVV.

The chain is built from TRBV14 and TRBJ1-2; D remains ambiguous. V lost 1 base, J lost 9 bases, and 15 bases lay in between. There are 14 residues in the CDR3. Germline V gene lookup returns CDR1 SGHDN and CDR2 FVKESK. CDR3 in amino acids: CASSQGEDGMSYTF. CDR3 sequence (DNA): TGTGCCAGCAGCCAAGGAGAAGACGGGATGAGCTACACCTTC.

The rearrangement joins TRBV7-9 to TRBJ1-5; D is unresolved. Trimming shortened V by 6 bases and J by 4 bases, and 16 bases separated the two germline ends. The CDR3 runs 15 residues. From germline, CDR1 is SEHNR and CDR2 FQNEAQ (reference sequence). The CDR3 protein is CASSLNSGPNQPQHF. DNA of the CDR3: TGTGCCAGCAGTCTAAACTCCGGTCCGAATCAGCCCCAGCATTTT. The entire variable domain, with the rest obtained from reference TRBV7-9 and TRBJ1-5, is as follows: DTGVSQNPRHKITKRGQNVTFRCDPISEHNRLYWYRQTLGQGPEFLTYFQNEAQLEKSRLLSDRFSAERPKGSFSTLEIQRTEQGDSAMYLCASSLNSGPNQPQHFGDGTRLSIL.

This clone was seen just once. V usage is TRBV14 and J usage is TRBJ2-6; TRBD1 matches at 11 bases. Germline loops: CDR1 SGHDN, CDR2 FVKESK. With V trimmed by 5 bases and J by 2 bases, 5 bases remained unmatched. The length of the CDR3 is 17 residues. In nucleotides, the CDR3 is TGTGCCAGCAGCACATGGACAGGGGGCACTGGGGCCAACGTCCTGACTTTC. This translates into CASSTWTGGTGANVLTF.

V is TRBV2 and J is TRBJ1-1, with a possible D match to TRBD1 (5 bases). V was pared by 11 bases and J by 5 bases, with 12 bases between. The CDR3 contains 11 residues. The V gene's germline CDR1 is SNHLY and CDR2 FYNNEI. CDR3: CASRGFTEAFF. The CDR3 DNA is TGTGCCTCGCGGGGGTTTACTGAAGCTTTCTTT.

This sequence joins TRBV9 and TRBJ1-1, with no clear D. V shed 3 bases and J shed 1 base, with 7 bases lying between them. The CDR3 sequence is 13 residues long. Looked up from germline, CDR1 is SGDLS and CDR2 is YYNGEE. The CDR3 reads CASSDGRNTEAFF. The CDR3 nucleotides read TGTGCCAGCAGCGATGGTAGGAACACTGAAGCTTTCTTT.

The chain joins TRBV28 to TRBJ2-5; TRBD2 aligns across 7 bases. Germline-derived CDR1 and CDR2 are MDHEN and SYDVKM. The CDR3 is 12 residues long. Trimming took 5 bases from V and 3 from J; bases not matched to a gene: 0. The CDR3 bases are TGTGCCAGCAGTGGACTAGAAGAGACCCAGTACTTC. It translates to CASSGLEETQYF.

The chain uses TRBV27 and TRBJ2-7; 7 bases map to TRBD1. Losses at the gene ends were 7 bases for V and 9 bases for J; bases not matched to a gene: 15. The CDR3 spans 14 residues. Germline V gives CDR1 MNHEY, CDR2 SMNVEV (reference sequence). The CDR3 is CASIVGQHSKGQYF. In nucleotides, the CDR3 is TGTGCCAGCATCGTGGGACAGCACTCAAAGGGGCAGTACTTC.

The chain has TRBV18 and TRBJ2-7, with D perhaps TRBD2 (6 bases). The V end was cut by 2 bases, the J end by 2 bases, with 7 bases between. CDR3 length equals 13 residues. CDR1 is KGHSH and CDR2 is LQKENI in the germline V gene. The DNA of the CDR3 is TGTGCCAGCTCACCAGGACTAACCTACGAGCAGTACTTC. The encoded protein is CASSPGLTYEQYF.